A single sample is the source of the 6 T cell receptor beta chains below, sequenced in a study of blood T cell repertoires in COVID-19 (dated by TCRdb to 2018 to 2020). Libraries came from the immunoSEQ multiplex PCR assay. TCRdb provides this immuneACCESS table in a form limited to in-frame rearrangements. Some clones are lacking; in checked studies, under half of them reflect an unresolved V gene, and why the rest are absent is not known. Present in this sample are about 160,000 clones, 70% to 80% of which were seen just once. The top ten clones comprise around 8.1% of the sample. Sequences were obtained from peripheral blood. The origin of the receptors is a woman in her sixties or seventies with COVID-19, enrolled during active disease.

This clone was seen once. The CDR3 DNA sequence: TGCAGTGCTAGTAGGCGGCCCGGGACACGGAACACTGAAGCTTTCTTT. As protein: CSASRRPGTRNTEAFF. This sequence joins TRBV20-1 and TRBJ1-1, with D perhaps matching TRBD1 (6 bases). The CDR3 sequence is 16 residues long. Trimming took off 3 bases at V and 1 base at J, with 18 bases between the two ends. Germline V lookup: CDR1 DFQATT, CDR2 SNEGSKA (reference sequence).

The rearrangement links TRBV3-1 (or the pseudogene TRBV3-2) to TRBJ2-7; 10 bases are shared with TRBD1. Germline V gene data show CDR1 as LGHDT and CDR2 as YNNKEL (reference sequence). The CDR3 loop spans 15 amino acids. V was clipped by 3 bases and J by 5 bases; unmatched bases: 7. The CDR3 sequence is CASSHPGQGSHEQYF. In DNA form, the CDR3 reads TGTGCCAGCAGCCACCCGGGACAGGGGTCTCACGAGCAGTACTTC.

Only one count was recorded for this clone. The gene calls are TRBV11-2 and TRBJ2-1; TRBD2 agrees at 8 bases. This CDR3 comprises 17 residues. The ends lost 2 bases at V and 4 bases at J; junction bases unmatched: 10. Germline lookup yields CDR1 SGHAT and CDR2 FQNNGV. The CDR3 loop reads CASSLRGTRGGYNEQFF. CDR3 coding DNA: TGTGCCAGCAGCTTACGCGGGACTAGAGGAGGTTACAATGAGCAGTTCTTC.

The chain is built from TRBV10-1 and TRBJ1-1; the D gene is possibly TRBD1 (5 bases). Trimming stripped 0 bases from V and 5 bases from J, with 13 bases between. Germline assignment: CDR1 WNHNN and CDR2 SYGVQD (reference sequence). This CDR3 comprises 15 residues. CDR3 DNA sequence: TGCGCCAGCAGTGAGTCATCAGGGTGGGAAACTGAAGCTTTCTTT. Its protein product is CASSESSGWETEAFF.

This rearrangement joins TRBV19 to TRBJ1-1, with 11 bases identical to TRBD1. The length of the CDR3 is 13 residues. J gave up 5 bases and V 11 bases, and 7 bases lay outside the gene matches. CDR1 LNHDA and CDR2 SQIVND come from the germline V gene (reference sequence). CDR3 sequence (DNA): TGTGCCTGCTCGGGACAGGGGGGGACTGAAGCTTTCTTT. Translated: CACSGQGGTEAFF.

V usage is TRBV28 and J usage is TRBJ2-1, with 8 nucleotides matching TRBD2. J was trimmed by 4 bases and V by 3 bases; bases with no gene match: 11. Germline values: CDR1 MDHEN, CDR2 SYDVKM. CDR3 size: 17 residues. In DNA, the CDR3 is TGTGCCAGCAGTTTTACTCAGCGGGGGCAAGGGTACAATGAGCAGTTCTTC. Encoded protein: CASSFTQRGQGYNEQFF.